The sequence of this T cell receptor beta chain was determined in a study of prognosis after radiotherapy for stage I lung cancer. Study overall: Of the patients, about seven had squamous cell carcinoma and twelve had adenocarcinoma tumors. The study's findings and limits: In patients who developed distant metastases, Shannon entropy measured after stereotactic body radiation therapy was lower, and baseline Shannon entropy was not associated with metastases. The authors did not determine whether the expanded TCR clones were tumor-specific.

At each of two time points, six milliliters of venous blood were taken. CDR3 of TCR beta was amplified from genomic DNA via a two-round multiplex PCR. Amplification in first-round PCR relied on primers specific to each TRBV and TRBJ gene. TCRdb reanalysed the multiplex PCR reads using MiXCR and keeps one entry per CDR3 protein. The sample contains about 15,000 distinct CDR3 sequences, approximately 60% of which appear only once. Concerning this clonotype: The antigen remains unidentified. Germline and junction disagree at one end, which may indicate a read error.

The source material was PBMCs, sampled before or after stereotactic body radiation therapy (not recorded which). The origin of this receptor is a donor aged 50 or older with non-small cell lung cancer.

The CDR3 nucleotides are TGCGCCAGTAGTCCTAGCGGGAGGGGGACCGTGGAGCTGTTTTTT. Protein product: CASSPSGRGTVELFF. The chain combines TRBV19 with TRBJ2-2, with 12 bases matching TRBD2. This CDR3 has 15 amino acids. Germline V gives CDR1 LNHDA, CDR2 SQIVND (reference sequence).